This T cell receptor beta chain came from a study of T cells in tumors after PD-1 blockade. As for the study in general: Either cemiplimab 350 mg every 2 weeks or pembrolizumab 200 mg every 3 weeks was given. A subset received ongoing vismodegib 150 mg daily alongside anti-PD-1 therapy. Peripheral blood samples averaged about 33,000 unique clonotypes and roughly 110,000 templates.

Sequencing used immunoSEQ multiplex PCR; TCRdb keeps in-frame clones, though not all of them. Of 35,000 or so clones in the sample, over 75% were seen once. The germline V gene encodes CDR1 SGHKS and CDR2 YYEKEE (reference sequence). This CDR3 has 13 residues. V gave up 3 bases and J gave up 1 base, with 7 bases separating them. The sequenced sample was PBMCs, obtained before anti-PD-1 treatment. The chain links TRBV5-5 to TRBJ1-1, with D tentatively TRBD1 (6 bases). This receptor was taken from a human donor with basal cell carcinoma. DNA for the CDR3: TGTGCCAGCAGCTCGGGACAGAACACTGAAGCTTTCTTT. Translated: CASSSGQNTEAFF.